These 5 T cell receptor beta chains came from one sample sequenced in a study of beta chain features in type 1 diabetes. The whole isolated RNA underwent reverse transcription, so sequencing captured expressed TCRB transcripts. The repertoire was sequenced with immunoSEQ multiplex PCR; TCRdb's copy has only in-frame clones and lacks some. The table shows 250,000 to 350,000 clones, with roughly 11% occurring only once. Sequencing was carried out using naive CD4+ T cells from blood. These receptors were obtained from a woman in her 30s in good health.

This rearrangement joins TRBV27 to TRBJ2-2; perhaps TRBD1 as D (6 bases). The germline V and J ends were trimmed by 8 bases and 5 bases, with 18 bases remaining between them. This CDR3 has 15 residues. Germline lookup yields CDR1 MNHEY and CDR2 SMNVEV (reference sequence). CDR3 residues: CASCSPGHETGELFF. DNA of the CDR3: TGTGCCAGCTGCAGCCCGGGACACGAAACCGGGGAGCTGTTTTTT.

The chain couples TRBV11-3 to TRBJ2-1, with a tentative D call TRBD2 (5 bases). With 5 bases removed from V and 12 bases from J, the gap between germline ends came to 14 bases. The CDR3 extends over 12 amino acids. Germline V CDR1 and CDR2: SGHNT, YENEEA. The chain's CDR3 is CASSPDSGRQFF. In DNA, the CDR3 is TGTGCCAGCAGCCCCGACTCGGGAAGGCAGTTCTTC.

The CDR3 here is CASSSRQGYEYF. CDR3 DNA: TGTGCCAGCAGTTCCCGACAGGGGTACGAGTACTTC. V and J are TRBV28 and TRBJ2-7; 8 nucleotides align to TRBD1. Per the germline V gene, CDR1 is MDHEN and CDR2 is SYDVKM. This CDR3 spans 12 amino acids. V was pared by 4 bases and J by 11 bases, with 7 bases of the junction left unmatched.

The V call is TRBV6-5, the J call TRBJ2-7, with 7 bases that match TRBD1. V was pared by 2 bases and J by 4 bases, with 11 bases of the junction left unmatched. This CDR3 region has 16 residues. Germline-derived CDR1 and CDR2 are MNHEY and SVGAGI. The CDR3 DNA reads TGTGCCAGCAGTTACAGAGGCCCAGGGGGTGGATACGAGCAGTACTTC. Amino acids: CASSYRGPGGGYEQYF.

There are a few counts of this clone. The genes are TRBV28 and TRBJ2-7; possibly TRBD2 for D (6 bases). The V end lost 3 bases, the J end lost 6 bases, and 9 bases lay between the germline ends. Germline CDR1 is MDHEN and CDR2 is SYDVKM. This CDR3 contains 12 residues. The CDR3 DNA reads TGTGCCAGCAGTTTGGAGGGCCGCGAGCAGTACTTC. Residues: CASSLEGREQYF.